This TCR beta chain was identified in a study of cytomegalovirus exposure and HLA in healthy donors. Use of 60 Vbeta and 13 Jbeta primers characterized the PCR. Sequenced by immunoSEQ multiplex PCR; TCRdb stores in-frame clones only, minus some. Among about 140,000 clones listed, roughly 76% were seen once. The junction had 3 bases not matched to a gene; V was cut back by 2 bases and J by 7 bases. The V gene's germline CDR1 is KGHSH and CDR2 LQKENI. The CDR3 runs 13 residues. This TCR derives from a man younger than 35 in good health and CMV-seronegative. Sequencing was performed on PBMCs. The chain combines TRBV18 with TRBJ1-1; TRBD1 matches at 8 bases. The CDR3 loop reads CASSPEQGDEAFF. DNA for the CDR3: TGTGCCAGCTCACCAGAACAGGGGGATGAAGCTTTCTTT.